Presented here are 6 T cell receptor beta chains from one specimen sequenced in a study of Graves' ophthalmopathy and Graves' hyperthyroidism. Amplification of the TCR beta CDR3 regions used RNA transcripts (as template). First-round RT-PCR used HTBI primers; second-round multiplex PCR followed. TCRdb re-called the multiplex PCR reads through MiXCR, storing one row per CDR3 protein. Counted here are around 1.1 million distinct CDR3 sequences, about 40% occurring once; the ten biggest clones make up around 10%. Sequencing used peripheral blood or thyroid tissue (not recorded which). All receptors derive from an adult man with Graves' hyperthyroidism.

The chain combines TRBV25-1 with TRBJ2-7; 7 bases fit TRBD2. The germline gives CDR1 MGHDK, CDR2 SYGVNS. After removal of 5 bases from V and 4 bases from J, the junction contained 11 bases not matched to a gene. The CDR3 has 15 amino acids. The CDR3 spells CASSYSNGGEYEQYF. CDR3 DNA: TGTGCCAGCAGTTACTCGAATGGGGGGGAGTACGAGCAGTACTTC.

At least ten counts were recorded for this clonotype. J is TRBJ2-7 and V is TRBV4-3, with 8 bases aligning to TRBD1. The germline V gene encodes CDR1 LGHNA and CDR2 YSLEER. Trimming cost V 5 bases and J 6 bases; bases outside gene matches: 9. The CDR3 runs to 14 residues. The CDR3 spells CASSEDRAYPEQYF. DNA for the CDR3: TGCGCCAGCAGCGAGGACAGGGCCTATCCCGAGCAGTACTTC.

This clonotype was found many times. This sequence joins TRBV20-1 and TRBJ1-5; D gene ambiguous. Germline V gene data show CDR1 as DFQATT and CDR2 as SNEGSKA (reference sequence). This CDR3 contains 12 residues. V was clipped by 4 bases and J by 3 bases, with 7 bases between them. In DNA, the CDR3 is TGCAGTGCTATACAGATCAATCAGCCCCAGCATTTT. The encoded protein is CSAIQINQPQHF.

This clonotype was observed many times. In DNA form, the CDR3 reads TGCAGCGTAAGGACCGGCAATATGGGAAACACCATATATTTT. Amino acids: CSVRTGNMGNTIYF. This chain links TRBV29-1 with TRBJ1-3; D unclear. The length of the CDR3 is 14 residues. The germline V gene has CDR1 SQVTM and CDR2 ANQGSEA. V dropped 6 bases and J dropped 4 bases, with 16 bases sitting between them. Full variable domain (missing parts from reference TRBV29-1 and TRBJ1-3): SAVISQKPSRDICQRGTSLTIQCQVDSQVTMMFWYRQQPGQSLTLIATANQGSEATYESGFVIDKFPISRPNLTFSTLTVSNMSPEDSSIYLCSVRTGNMGNTIYFGEGSWLTVV.

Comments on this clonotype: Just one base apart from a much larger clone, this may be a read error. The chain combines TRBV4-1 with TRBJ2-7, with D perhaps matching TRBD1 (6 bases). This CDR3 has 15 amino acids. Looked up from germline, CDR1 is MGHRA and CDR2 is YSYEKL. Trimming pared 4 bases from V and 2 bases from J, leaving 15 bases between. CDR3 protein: CASSRVGDTTYEQYF. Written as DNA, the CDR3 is TGCGCCAGCAGCCGAGTGGGGGACACGACCTACGAGCAGTACTTC.

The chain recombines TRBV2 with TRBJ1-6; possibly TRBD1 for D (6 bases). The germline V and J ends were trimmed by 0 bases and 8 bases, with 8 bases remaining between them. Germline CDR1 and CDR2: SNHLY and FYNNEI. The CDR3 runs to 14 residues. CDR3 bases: TGTGCCAGCAGTGAAGCACAGGGATATTCACCCCTCCACTTT. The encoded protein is CASSEAQGYSPLHF.